These 26 T cell receptor beta chains were all obtained from the same sample, sequenced in a study of blood T cell repertoires in COVID-19. Clones were sequenced by immunoSEQ multiplex PCR, and TCRdb holds only the in-frame ones, with some missing. The sample carries 69,000 or so clones, 80% to 85% recorded once. The sequenced sample was peripheral blood. These receptors originate from an elderly woman with acute or convalescent COVID-19.

The chain is built from TRBV18 and TRBJ2-5; the D gene is possibly TRBD1 (6 bases). The V gene lost 1 base and the J gene lost 5 bases, with 14 bases spanning the gap. Germline CDR1 reads KGHSH; CDR2 reads LQKENI. The CDR3 runs to 15 residues. The CDR3: CASSPRGQGLETQYF. The CDR3, as DNA: TGTGCCAGCTCACCACGAGGGCAGGGGCTCGAGACCCAGTACTTC.

J is TRBJ1-2 and V is TRBV5-4; TRBD1 matches 12 bases. The CDR3 contains 15 residues. Trimming removed 0 bases from V and 3 bases from J; junction bases left unmatched: 0. Germline CDR1 reads SGHNT; CDR2 reads YYREEE (reference sequence). CDR3 nucleotide sequence: TGTGCCAGCAGCTTGGGGGACAGGGGGCACTATGGCTACACCTTC. Its translation is CASSLGDRGHYGYTF.

V and J are TRBV11-2 and TRBJ1-6; maybe TRBD1 (5 bases). Germline V lookup: CDR1 SGHAT, CDR2 FQNNGV. The CDR3 extends over 13 amino acids. V lost 8 bases and J 7 bases, leaving 12 bases between the germline ends. In DNA form, the CDR3 reads TGTGCCAGCGGAGTCAGGACAAATTCACCCCTCCACTTT. This codes for CASGVRTNSPLHF.

This chain joins TRBV7-2 and TRBJ1-4, with 8 bases identical to TRBD1. CDR3 length: 18 residues. Germline V gene sequence: CDR1 SGHTA, CDR2 FQGNSA. With 1 base clipped from V and 6 bases from J, the junction kept 13 bases outside the gene matches. The DNA for the CDR3 is TGTGCCAGCAGCTTAGTACGAGTCGTCGGACAGGGATATGAAAAACTGTTTTTT. It encodes CASSLVRVVGQGYEKLFF.

The table lists this clone with a count of one. This rearrangement joins TRBV3-1 (or the pseudogene TRBV3-2) to TRBJ1-1; 8 nucleotides match TRBD1. The CDR3 totals 15 residues. With V trimmed by 6 bases and J by 0 bases, 6 bases remained unmatched. Germline V gives CDR1 LGHDT, CDR2 YNNKEL (reference sequence). Written as DNA, the CDR3 is TGTGCCAGCAGACCTCGGGACAGGCTGAACACTGAAGCTTTCTTT. This encodes CASRPRDRLNTEAFF.

This chain links TRBV14 with TRBJ2-3, with 13 positions matching TRBD2. V shed 7 bases, J shed 4 bases, and the junction held 8 bases outside the gene matches. CDR1 is SGHDN, CDR2 FVKESK, per germline. This CDR3 is built from 16 residues. CDR3 nucleotides: TGTGCCAGCACCCGGGGACTAGCGGGGAACGCAGATACGCAGTATTTT. This gives the protein CASTRGLAGNADTQYF.

The chain uses TRBV5-1 and TRBJ1-5; D unresolved. The ends were cut back, 0 bases at V and 0 bases at J, with 7 bases in the middle. CDR1 and CDR2 (germline): SGHRS, YFSETQ. This CDR3 region has 15 residues. The CDR3 DNA sequence: TGCGCCAGCAGCTTGGGGCCAACTAGCAATCAGCCCCAGCATTTT. Its protein product is CASSLGPTSNQPQHF. Together with reference TRBV5-1 and TRBJ1-5, the CDR3 gives the full variable domain: KAGVTQTPRYLIKTRGQQVTLSCSPISGHRSVSWYQQTPGQGLQFLFEYFSETQRNKGNFPGRFSGRQFSNSRSEMNVSTLELGDSALYLCASSLGPTSNQPQHFGDGTRLSIL.

The chain carries TRBV27 and TRBJ1-2; no definite D call. The germline CDR1 and CDR2 sequences are MNHEY and SMNVEV (reference sequence). V was shortened by 6 bases and J by 4 bases, with 18 bases between the two germline ends. The CDR3 contains 15 residues. The CDR3 DNA is TGTGCCAGCAGAAGAGACGATACAGCAGGCTATGGCTACACCTTC. It encodes CASRRDDTAGYGYTF.

The V call is TRBV10-3, the J call TRBJ2-2; D gene uncertain. The germline CDR1 and CDR2 sequences are ENHRY and SYGVKD. Trimming left V 2 bases short and J 8 bases short, with 6 bases between. This CDR3 is 12 amino acids long. CDR3 sequence: CAISERLGELFF. Written as DNA, the CDR3 is TGTGCCATCAGTGAGCGTCTTGGGGAGCTGTTTTTT.

The CDR3 loop is CASSLLPQVDSPLHF. The CDR3 region has the DNA TGTGCCAGCAGCTTATTGCCCCAGGTGGATTCACCCCTCCACTTT. This chain connects TRBV7-9 to TRBJ1-6, with D hard to call. The V end lost 2 bases, the J end lost 8 bases, and 13 bases lay between the germline ends. Germline CDR1 and CDR2: SEHNR and FQNEAQ (reference sequence). The CDR3 contains 15 residues. The full variable domain, with the rest looked up from reference TRBV7-9 and TRBJ1-6, is DTGVSQNPRHKITKRGQNVTFRCDPISEHNRLYWYRQTLGQGPEFLTYFQNEAQLEKSRLLSDRFSAERPKGSFSTLEIQRTEQGDSAMYLCASSLLPQVDSPLHFGNGTRLTVT.

CDR3 region: CSVVNSGVGYEQYF. The DNA of the CDR3 is TGCAGCGTTGTAAATTCCGGGGTCGGTTACGAGCAGTACTTC. The chain joins TRBV29-1 to TRBJ2-7; weak D call: TRBD2 (5 bases). Germline CDR1 reads SQVTM; CDR2 reads ANQGSEA. CDR3 size: 14 residues. Trimming took 4 bases from V and 4 from J, leaving 17 bases between them.

The genes are TRBV3-1 (or the pseudogene TRBV3-2) and TRBJ1-4; maybe TRBD1 (6 bases). V was cut by 3 bases and J by 4 bases, with 12 bases left in between. The germline CDR1 and CDR2 sequences are LGHDT and YNNKEL (reference sequence). This CDR3 spans 15 amino acids. This CDR3 reads CASSHGTRSNEKLFF. The CDR3 nucleotides read TGTGCCAGCAGCCATGGGACACGCAGTAATGAAAAACTGTTTTTT.

The rearrangement links TRBV27 to TRBJ1-2; 8 positions agree with TRBD1. CDR3 length equals 17 residues. CDR1 MNHEY and CDR2 SMNVEV come from the germline V gene (reference sequence). Unmatched junction bases numbered 13, after V lost 3 bases and J lost 4 bases. CDR3 in amino acids: CASSFTMPQGAAYGYTF. Written as DNA, the CDR3 is TGTGCCAGCAGTTTTACTATGCCTCAGGGGGCCGCCTATGGCTACACCTTC.

The J gene is TRBJ1-2, the V gene TRBV2; TRBD1 matches at 12 bases. This CDR3 spans 17 amino acids. Losses at the gene ends were 3 bases for V and 8 bases for J; bases not matched to a gene: 13. Germline V gene lookup returns CDR1 SNHLY and CDR2 FYNNEI. In DNA form, the CDR3 reads TGTGCCAGCAGTGAGAGAAGAAGGGGACAGGGGGCGAGGGGCTACACCTTC. As protein: CASSERRRGQGARGYTF. Using reference TRBV2 and TRBJ1-2 for the parts outside the CDR3, the full variable domain is EPEVTQTPSHQVTQMGQEVILRCVPISNHLYFYWYRQILGQKVEFLVSFYNNEISEKSEIFDDQFSVERPDGSNFTLKIRSTKLEDSAMYFCASSERRRGQGARGYTFGSGTRLTVV.

The V gene is TRBV6-5, the J gene TRBJ1-2; D not resolved. V gave up 7 bases and J gave up 4 bases, with 16 bases separating them. CDR1 is MNHEY and CDR2 is SVGAGI in the germline V gene. The CDR3 contains 14 residues. CDR3 amino acids: CASIADGGTYGYTF. The CDR3, as DNA: TGTGCCAGCATCGCAGACGGAGGAACCTATGGCTACACCTTC.

V and J are TRBV7-2 and TRBJ2-7; 13 bases align to TRBD2. Germline V gene lookup returns CDR1 SGHTA and CDR2 FQGNSA. The J segment lost 3 bases and the V segment lost 5 bases, leaving 4 bases of the junction unmatched. CDR3 length: 15 amino acids. CDR3 amino acids: CASSPTSGGGYEQYF. The CDR3 nucleotides are TGTGCCAGCAGCCCAACTAGCGGGGGGGGCTACGAGCAGTACTTC. The complete variable domain, with remaining parts taken from reference TRBV7-2 and TRBJ2-7, reads GAGVSQSPSNKVTEKGKDVELRCDPISGHTALYWYRQSLGQGLEFLIYFQGNSAPDKSGLPSDRFSAERTGGSVSTLTIQRTQQEDSAVYLCASSPTSGGGYEQYFGPGTRLTVT.

This chain links TRBV7-8 with TRBJ2-3, with a possible D match to TRBD2 (6 bases). The CDR3 is 16 residues long. The germline V and J ends were trimmed by 1 base and 5 bases, with 16 bases remaining between them. CDR1 and CDR2 (germline): SGHVS, FQNEAQ. CDR3 sequence: CASSLVSGGAKDTQYF. In nucleotides, the CDR3 is TGTGCCAGCAGCTTAGTGTCCGGCGGGGCGAAAGATACGCAGTATTTT.

About this clone: The junction departs from germline at one end; a sequencing error may be responsible. The chain recombines TRBV13 with TRBJ2-7; a weak D match, TRBD2 (5 bases). CDR3 length: 14 amino acids. CDR1 and CDR2 (germline): PRHDT, FYEKMQ (reference sequence). Here the CDR3 DNA reads TGTGCCAGCAGCCCCGGGGTAAGTTCCTCCGAGCAGTACTTC. Its translation is CASSPGVSSSEQYF.

The table lists this clone with a count of one. The rearrangement uses TRBV18 and TRBJ2-7; a possible D gene is TRBD2 (6 bases). This CDR3 contains 14 residues. Per the germline V gene, CDR1 is KGHSH and CDR2 is LQKENI. Trimming cost V 0 bases and J 2 bases, with 8 bases left between them. In nucleotides, the CDR3 is TGTGCCAGCTCACCACCGTCGGGGGCCTACGAGCAGTACTTC. Protein product: CASSPPSGAYEQYF.

The gene calls are TRBV20-1 and TRBJ2-1; 8 bases align to TRBD1. V lost 3 bases, J lost 7 bases, and 14 bases stayed unmatched. The germline V gene has CDR1 DFQATT and CDR2 SNEGSKA (reference sequence). The length of the CDR3 is 16 residues. The CDR3 sequence: CSASRQTGASGNEQFF. The CDR3 region has the DNA TGCAGTGCTAGTCGGCAGACAGGGGCGTCTGGAAATGAGCAGTTCTTC.

V gene TRBV27 combines with J gene TRBJ1-1; perhaps TRBD1 as D (5 bases). The CDR3 has 15 amino acids. V dropped 0 bases and J dropped 4 bases, with 12 bases sitting between them. Looked up from germline, CDR1 is MNHEY and CDR2 is SMNVEV (reference sequence). The CDR3: CASSLSPGMGTEAFF. In DNA, the CDR3 is TGTGCCAGCAGTTTATCCCCAGGGATGGGCACTGAAGCTTTCTTT.

The chain is built from TRBV10-3 and TRBJ1-1, with D unclear. The germline CDR1 and CDR2 sequences are ENHRY and SYGVKD. The CDR3 length is 14 residues. V was shortened by 2 bases and J by 0 bases, with 7 bases between the two germline ends. The CDR3: CAISERELNTEAFF. CDR3 nucleotide sequence: TGTGCCATCAGTGAGCGGGAACTGAACACTGAAGCTTTCTTT.

The V and J genes are TRBV19 and TRBJ2-5; a weak D match, TRBD1 (6 bases). Trimming cost V 9 bases and J 2 bases, with 7 bases left between them. From germline, CDR1 is LNHDA and CDR2 SQIVND (reference sequence). The CDR3 has 11 amino acids. Written as DNA, the CDR3 is TGTGCCAGCACAGGGCAAGAGACCCAGTACTTC. As protein: CASTGQETQYF.

The genes are TRBV4-2 and TRBJ2-4, with 10 bases that match TRBD2. There are 21 residues in the CDR3. Germline CDR1 is LGHNA and CDR2 is YNFKEQ. The J segment lost 6 bases and the V segment lost 0 bases, leaving 20 bases of the junction unmatched. The CDR3 is CASSQEPFLAGVLIDVNIQYF. In DNA form, the CDR3 reads TGTGCCAGCAGCCAAGAACCTTTTCTAGCGGGGGTTCTTATTGATGTAAACATTCAGTACTTC.

This chain links TRBV19 with TRBJ1-5; no firm D call. Looked up from germline, CDR1 is LNHDA and CDR2 is SQIVND (reference sequence). The V and J ends lost 6 bases and 2 bases respectively, with 11 bases between them. The CDR3 consists of 14 residues. CDR3 residues: CASSGSVGNQPQHF. Written as DNA, the CDR3 is TGTGCCAGTAGCGGGTCAGTCGGCAATCAGCCCCAGCATTTT.

The chain combines TRBV7-2 with TRBJ1-1; perhaps TRBD1 as D (5 bases). CDR3 length: 14 residues. V dropped 7 bases and J dropped 1 base, with 13 bases sitting between them. CDR1 is SGHTA and CDR2 is FQGNSA in the germline V gene. CDR3 protein: CASTSGATNTEAFF. The CDR3 DNA reads as TGTGCCAGCACCAGCGGGGCCACGAACACTGAAGCTTTCTTT. The variable domain in full, with the rest retrieved from reference TRBV7-2 and TRBJ1-1, is GAGVSQSPSNKVTEKGKDVELRCDPISGHTALYWYRQSLGQGLEFLIYFQGNSAPDKSGLPSDRFSAERTGGSVSTLTIQRTQQEDSAVYLCASTSGATNTEAFFGQGTRLTVV.